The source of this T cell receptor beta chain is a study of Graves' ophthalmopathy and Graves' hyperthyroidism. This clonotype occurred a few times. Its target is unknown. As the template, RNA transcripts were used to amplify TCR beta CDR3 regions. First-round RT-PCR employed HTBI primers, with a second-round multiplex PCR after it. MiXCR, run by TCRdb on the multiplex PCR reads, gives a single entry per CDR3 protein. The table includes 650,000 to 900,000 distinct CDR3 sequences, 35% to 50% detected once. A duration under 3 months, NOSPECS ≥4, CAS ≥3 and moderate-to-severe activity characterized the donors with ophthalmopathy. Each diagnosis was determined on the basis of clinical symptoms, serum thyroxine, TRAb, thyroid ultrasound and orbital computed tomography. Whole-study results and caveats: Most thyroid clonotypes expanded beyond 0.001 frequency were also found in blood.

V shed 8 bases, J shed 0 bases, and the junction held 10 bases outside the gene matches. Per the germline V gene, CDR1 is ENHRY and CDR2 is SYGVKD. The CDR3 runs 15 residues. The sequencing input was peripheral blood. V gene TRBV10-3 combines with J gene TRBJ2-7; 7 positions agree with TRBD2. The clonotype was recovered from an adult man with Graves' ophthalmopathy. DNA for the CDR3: TGTGCCATCGCCTCCGTGGGGGGGATCTCCTACGAGCAGTACTTC. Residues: CAIASVGGISYEQYF.